The TCR beta chain under discussion was sequenced for a study of Ad26.COV2.S vaccination and SARS-CoV-2 variants. Study at large: Within the COV1001 Ad26.COV2.S trial arm, the donor was enrolled.

Assay used: immunoSEQ multiplex PCR; TCRdb lists only in-frame clones, some missing. This table has 350,000 to 450,000 clones, around 87% appearing once. Trimming took off 0 bases at V and 5 bases at J, with 11 bases between the two ends. The CDR3 totals 14 residues. Germline CDR1 and CDR2: SGHNT and YYREEE (reference sequence). The treatment is: over 15 received Ad26.COV2.S at low or high dose, single or two shots; roughly five received placebo; per-sample allocation not given. The samples date from day 63 after the first vaccine or placebo injection. An adult of 18-55 years in Boston served as donor. An Ad26 vector carrying the Wuhan-strain SARS-CoV-2 spike served as the vaccine.

This chain uses TRBV5-4 with TRBJ1-2; tentatively, D is TRBD1 (5 bases). The source material was peripheral blood, sampled in a trial of Ad26.COV2.S vaccine versus placebo. The receptor was isolated from a person aged 18-60 years who received the Ad26.COV2.S COVID-19 vaccine or a placebo. CDR3 loop: CASSLAGTAYGYTF. The CDR3 DNA reads as TGTGCCAGCAGCTTGGCGGGGACGGCATATGGCTACACCTTC.